A single sample is the source of the 14 T cell receptor beta chains below, sequenced in a study of radiation and T cells in renal cell carcinoma (dated by TCRdb to about 2020). The library was generated by the immunoSEQ multiplex PCR assay. TCRdb retrieved this table from immuneACCESS and kept in-frame rearrangements only. Not all clones are present; in checked studies, unresolved V genes account for under half, and no reason is known for the remainder. The sample table contains around 140,000 clones; only one count was recorded for 88% of them. Around 4% of the sample is in the top ten clones. This specimen's time point label, interpreted: baseline pretreatment blood. The sample's treatment or condition, from its label and the paper: 15 Gy SBRT to primary tumor, nephrectomy 4 weeks later. Sequencing was performed on blood, taken from a patient whose treatment included radiotherapy and nephrectomy. Receptors were obtained from a woman aged 70 to 79 with renal cell carcinoma.

The CDR3 DNA is TGTGCCAGTAGTGAGGGCACAGGGCTTCGCAATCAGCCCCAGCATTTT. Amino acids: CASSEGTGLRNQPQHF. The chain couples TRBV19 to TRBJ1-5; a weak D match, TRBD1 (6 bases). This CDR3 region has 16 residues. Trimming took 5 bases from V and 2 from J, leaving 16 bases between them. Germline V gene lookup returns CDR1 LNHDA and CDR2 SQIVND (reference sequence).

J is TRBJ2-3 and V is TRBV2, with TRBD2 identical over 14 bases. The V gene end was trimmed by 5 bases and the J gene end by 4 bases; junction bases not matched to a gene: 5. The CDR3 runs to 16 residues. CDR1 is SNHLY and CDR2 is FYNNEI in the germline V gene. The CDR3 region is CASSRTSGGSSDTQYF. The CDR3 DNA sequence: TGTGCCAGCAGTAGGACTAGCGGGGGGTCTTCAGATACGCAGTATTTT.

The V gene is TRBV5-4, the J gene TRBJ2-7; D is tentatively TRBD1 or TRBD2 (6 bases each). The V and J ends lost 0 bases and 7 bases respectively, with 17 bases between them. CDR1 SGHNT and CDR2 YYREEE come from the germline V gene (reference sequence). The CDR3 is 15 amino acids. The CDR3: CASSLALGGLREQYF. The CDR3 nucleotides read TGTGCCAGCAGCTTGGCGCTGGGGGGCCTGAGAGAGCAGTACTTC. Full variable domain (missing parts from reference TRBV5-4 and TRBJ2-7): ETGVTQSPTHLIKTRGQQVTLRCSSQSGHNTVSWYQQALGQGPQFIFQYYREEENGRGNFPPRFSGLQFPNYSSELNVNALELDDSALYLCASSLALGGLREQYFGPGTRLTVT.

This clone was seen a few times. The gene calls are TRBV6-5 and TRBJ1-3; D is uncertain. V gave up 4 bases and J gave up 2 bases, with 12 bases separating them. The V gene's germline CDR1 is MNHEY and CDR2 SVGAGI. The CDR3 has 15 amino acids. The CDR3 DNA is TGTGCCAGCAGTTGGAAAGAAGAGCCTGGAAACACCATATATTTT. Translating it yields CASSWKEEPGNTIYF.

This clone is a singleton in its sample. The chain uses TRBV19 and TRBJ1-4, with D unclear. Deletions cut 4 bases from V and 7 bases from J, with 19 bases between. Germline CDR1 is LNHDA and CDR2 is SQIVND (reference sequence). CDR3 length: 16 residues. The CDR3 region has the DNA TGTGCCAGTAGTAATCAATACAGAAGGAGAGGTGAAAAACTGTTTTTT. Its protein product is CASSNQYRRRGEKLFF. The complete variable domain, with remaining parts taken from reference TRBV19 and TRBJ1-4, reads DGGITQSPKYLFRKEGQNVTLSCEQNLNHDAMYWYRQDPGQGLRLIYYSQIVNDFQKGDIAEGYSVSREKKESFPLTVTSAQKNPTAFYLCASSNQYRRRGEKLFFGSGTQLSVL.

The chain combines TRBV7-2 with TRBJ1-1; D ambiguous. This CDR3 comprises 13 residues. Germline V gene sequence: CDR1 SGHTA, CDR2 FQGNSA. V shed 0 bases and J shed 5 bases, with 7 bases lying between them. In DNA, the CDR3 is TGTGCCAGCAGCTTAGCCCGTCATACTGAAGCTTTCTTT. As protein: CASSLARHTEAFF.

V and J are TRBV28 and TRBJ2-7; perhaps TRBD1 as D (6 bases). CDR3 size: 15 residues. Germline-derived CDR1 and CDR2 are MDHEN and SYDVKM. Between the trimmed V and J ends, which lost 8 bases and 5 bases, there was a span of 22 bases. As DNA, the CDR3 is TGTGCCAGCTGGCCCTCACAGGGCCGGCTTGACGAGCAGTACTTC. Amino acid sequence: CASWPSQGRLDEQYF.

V and J are TRBV6-1 and TRBJ2-1, with D possibly matching TRBD2 (5 bases). This CDR3 has 14 residues. With 6 bases removed from V and 8 bases from J, the gap between germline ends came to 17 bases. CDR1 is MNHNS, CDR2 SASEGT, per germline. The CDR3 region is CASRRSGGWDEQFF. DNA of the CDR3: TGTGCCAGCAGACGAAGTGGAGGTTGGGATGAGCAGTTCTTC.

Details on this clone: Additional DNA sequences in this sample encode the identical CDR3. The chain has TRBV19 and TRBJ2-7, with unresolved D. Per the germline V gene, CDR1 is LNHDA and CDR2 is SQIVND (reference sequence). CDR3 length: 11 amino acids. V dropped 5 bases and J dropped 0 bases, with 2 bases sitting between them. In DNA form, the CDR3 reads TGTGCCAGTAGTTCCTCCTACGAGCAGTACTTC. This gives the protein CASSSSYEQYF.

This chain connects TRBV29-1 to TRBJ2-1; 11 bases agree with TRBD1. This CDR3 spans 13 amino acids. Germline V gene sequence: CDR1 SQVTM, CDR2 ANQGSEA. Trimming cost V 6 bases and J 2 bases; bases outside gene matches: 0. The CDR3 sequence: CSVGQGAYNEQFF. CDR3 coding DNA: TGCAGCGTGGGACAGGGGGCCTACAATGAGCAGTTCTTC.

The CDR3 nucleotides read TGTGCCAGCAGCTTAGACAGAGAGACCCAGTACTTC. This gives the protein CASSLDRETQYF. The gene calls are TRBV7-9 and TRBJ2-5; D is uncertain. V was pared by 1 base and J by 4 bases, with 4 bases between. The CDR3 sequence is 12 residues long. Germline V CDR1 and CDR2: SEHNR, FQNEAQ (reference sequence).

The rearrangement links TRBV10-3 to TRBJ2-5; 9 nucleotides agree with TRBD1. V gave up 10 bases and J gave up 4 bases; unmatched junction bases: 13. The CDR3 covers 15 residues. Germline CDR1 is ENHRY and CDR2 is SYGVKD. Here the CDR3 reads CATLLPGQGGETQYF. CDR3 sequence (DNA): TGTGCCACCCTGTTACCGGGACAGGGTGGAGAGACCCAGTACTTC.

The chain carries TRBV27 and TRBJ1-5; 7 nucleotides match TRBD1. V shed 6 bases and J 7 bases; nucleotides not matched to a gene: 12. The CDR3 is made up of 15 amino acids. Per germline, CDR1 MNHEY and CDR2 SMNVEV (reference sequence). The CDR3 DNA reads TGTGCCAGCAGCCCTGGACGAGGGGGCGGGCAGCCCCAGCATTTT. It encodes CASSPGRGGGQPQHF.

The V and J genes are TRBV9 and TRBJ2-5; D tentatively fits TRBD1 or TRBD2 (5 bases each). This CDR3 spans 16 amino acids. V lost 0 bases and J 0 bases, leaving 12 bases between the germline ends. Germline CDR1 is SGDLS and CDR2 is YYNGEE. The CDR3 DNA reads TGTGCCAGCAGCGTAGCTACAGGACTGAACCAAGAGACCCAGTACTTC. As protein: CASSVATGLNQETQYF.